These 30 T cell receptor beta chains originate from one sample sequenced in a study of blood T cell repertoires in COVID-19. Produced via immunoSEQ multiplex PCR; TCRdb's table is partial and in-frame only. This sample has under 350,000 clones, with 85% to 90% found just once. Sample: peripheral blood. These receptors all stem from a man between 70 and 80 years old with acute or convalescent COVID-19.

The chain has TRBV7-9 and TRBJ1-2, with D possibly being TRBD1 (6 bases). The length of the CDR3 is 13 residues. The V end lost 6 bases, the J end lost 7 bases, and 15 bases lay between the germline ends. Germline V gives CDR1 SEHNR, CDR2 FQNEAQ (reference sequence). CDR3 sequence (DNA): TGTGCCAGCAGTCCCACAGGGAGTAGTGGCTACACCTTC. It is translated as CASSPTGSSGYTF. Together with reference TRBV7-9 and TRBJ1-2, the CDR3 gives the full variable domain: DTGVSQNPRHKITKRGQNVTFRCDPISEHNRLYWYRQTLGQGPEFLTYFQNEAQLEKSRLLSDRFSAERPKGSFSTLEIQRTEQGDSAMYLCASSPTGSSGYTFGSGTRLTVV.

Here the CDR3 reads CASSSGGQGGEYEQYF. CDR3 in DNA: TGTGCCAGCAGTTCCGGGGGACAGGGTGGGGAGTACGAGCAGTACTTC. The rearrangement joins TRBV28 to TRBJ2-7; 9 bases fit TRBD1. CDR3 size: 16 residues. The V segment lost 4 bases and the J segment 4 bases; nucleotides outside the gene matches: 11. Germline CDR1 and CDR2: MDHEN and SYDVKM.

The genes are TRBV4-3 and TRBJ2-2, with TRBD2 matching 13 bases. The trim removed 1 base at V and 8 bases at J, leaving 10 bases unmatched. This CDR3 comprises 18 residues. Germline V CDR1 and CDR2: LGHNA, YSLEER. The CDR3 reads CASSQGTSGSVRAGELFF. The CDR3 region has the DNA TGCGCCAGCAGCCAAGGGACTAGCGGGAGCGTTAGGGCAGGGGAGCTGTTTTTT.

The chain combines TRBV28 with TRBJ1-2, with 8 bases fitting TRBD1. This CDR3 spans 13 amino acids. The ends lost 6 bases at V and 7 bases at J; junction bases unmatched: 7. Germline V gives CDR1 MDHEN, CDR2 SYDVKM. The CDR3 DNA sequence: TGTGCCAGCAGCCCGGACAGGGTCTTTGGCTACACCTTC. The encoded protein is CASSPDRVFGYTF.

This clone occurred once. The CDR3 spells CASSQDSQRVNNEQFF. CDR3 nucleotide sequence: TGTGCCAGCAGCCAAGATAGCCAGCGGGTAAACAATGAGCAGTTCTTC. The rearrangement links TRBV3-1 (or the pseudogene TRBV3-2) to TRBJ2-1; tentatively, D is TRBD2 (6 bases). Germline values: CDR1 LGHDT, CDR2 YNNKEL (reference sequence). Trimming cost V 0 bases and J 5 bases, with 14 bases left between them. The CDR3 runs to 16 residues.

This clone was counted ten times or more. Here the CDR3 reads CASSLNPQERQFF. CDR3 in DNA: TGTGCCAGCAGCTTAAACCCCCAGGAACGGCAGTTCTTC. The V gene is TRBV7-2, the J gene TRBJ2-1; D not resolved. V was shortened by 2 bases and J by 12 bases, with 14 bases between the two germline ends. The CDR3 runs 13 residues. The germline V gene encodes CDR1 SGHTA and CDR2 FQGNSA.

The CDR3 sequence is CASSTGDGFNQPQHF. Written as DNA, the CDR3 is TGTGCCAGCAGCACGGGAGACGGATTTAATCAGCCCCAGCATTTT. The chain joins TRBV5-5 to TRBJ1-5; no reliable D call. CDR1 is SGHKS, CDR2 YYEKEE, per germline (reference sequence). The ends were cut back, 4 bases at V and 4 bases at J, with 15 bases in the middle. The CDR3 covers 15 residues.

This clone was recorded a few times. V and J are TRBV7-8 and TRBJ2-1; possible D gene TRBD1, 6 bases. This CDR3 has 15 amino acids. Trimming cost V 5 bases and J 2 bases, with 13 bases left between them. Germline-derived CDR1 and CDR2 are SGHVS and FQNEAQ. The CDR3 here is CASSPDRRPYNEQFF. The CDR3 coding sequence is TGTGCCAGCAGCCCTGACAGGAGACCCTACAATGAGCAGTTCTTC.

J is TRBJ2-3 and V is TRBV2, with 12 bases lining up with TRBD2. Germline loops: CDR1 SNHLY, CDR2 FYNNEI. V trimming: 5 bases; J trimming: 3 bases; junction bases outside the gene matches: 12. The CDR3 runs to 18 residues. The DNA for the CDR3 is TGTGCCAGCAGTCCACTAGCGGGGGGCCTCCGAGGTACAGATACGCAGTATTTT. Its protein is CASSPLAGGLRGTDTQYF.

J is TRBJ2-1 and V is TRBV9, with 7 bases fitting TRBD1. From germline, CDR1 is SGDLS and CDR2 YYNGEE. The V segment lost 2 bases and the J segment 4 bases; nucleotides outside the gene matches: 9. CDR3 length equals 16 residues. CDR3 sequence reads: CASSVMGQLGYNEQFF. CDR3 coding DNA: TGTGCCAGCAGCGTGATGGGACAGCTAGGGTACAATGAGCAGTTCTTC. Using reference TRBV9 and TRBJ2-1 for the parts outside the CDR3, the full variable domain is DSGVTQTPKHLITATGQRVTLRCSPRSGDLSVYWYQQSLDQGLQFLIQYYNGEERAKGNILERFSAQQFPDLHSELNLSSLELGDSALYFCASSVMGQLGYNEQFFGPGTRLTVL.

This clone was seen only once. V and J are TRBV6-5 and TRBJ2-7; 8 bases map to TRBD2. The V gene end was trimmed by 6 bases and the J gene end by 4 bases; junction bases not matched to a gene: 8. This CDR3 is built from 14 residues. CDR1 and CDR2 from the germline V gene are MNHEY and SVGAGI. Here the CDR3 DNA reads TGTGCCAGCAGCCGGGGGGGAAATAATTACGAGCAGTACTTC. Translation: CASSRGGNNYEQYF.

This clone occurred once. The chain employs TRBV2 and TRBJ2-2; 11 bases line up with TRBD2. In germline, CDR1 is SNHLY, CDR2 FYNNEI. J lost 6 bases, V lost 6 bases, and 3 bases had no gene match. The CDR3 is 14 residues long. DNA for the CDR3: TGTGCCAGCAGAATAGCGGGGGGGCCCGGGGAGCTGTTTTTT. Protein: CASRIAGGPGELFF.

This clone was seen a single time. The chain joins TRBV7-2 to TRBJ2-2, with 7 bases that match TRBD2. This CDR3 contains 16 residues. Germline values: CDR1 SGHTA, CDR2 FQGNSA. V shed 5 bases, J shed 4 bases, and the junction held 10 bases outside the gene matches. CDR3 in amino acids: CASSLPGLAVTGELFF. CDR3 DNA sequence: TGTGCCAGCAGCCTCCCTGGGCTAGCGGTCACCGGGGAGCTGTTTTTT.

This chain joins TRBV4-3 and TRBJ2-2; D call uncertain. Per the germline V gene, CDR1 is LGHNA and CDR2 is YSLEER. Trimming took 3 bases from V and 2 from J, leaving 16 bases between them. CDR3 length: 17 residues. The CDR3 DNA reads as TGCGCCAGCAGCCAGGCCCCTTTGGTTGGTAACACCGGGGAGCTGTTTTTT. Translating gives CASSQAPLVGNTGELFF.

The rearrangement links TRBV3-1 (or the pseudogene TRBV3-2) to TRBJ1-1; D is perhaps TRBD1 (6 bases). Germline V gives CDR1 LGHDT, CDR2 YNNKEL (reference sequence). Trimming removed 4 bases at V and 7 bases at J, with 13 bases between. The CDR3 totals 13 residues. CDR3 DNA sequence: TGTGCCAGCAGCCCCCGCTCGGACAGTGAAGCTTTCTTT. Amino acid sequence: CASSPRSDSEAFF.

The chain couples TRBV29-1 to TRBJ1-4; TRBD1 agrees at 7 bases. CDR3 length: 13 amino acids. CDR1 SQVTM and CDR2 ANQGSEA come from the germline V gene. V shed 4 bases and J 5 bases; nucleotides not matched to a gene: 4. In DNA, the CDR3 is TGCAGCGTTGCACAGGGGATAAATGAAAAACTGTTTTTT. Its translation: CSVAQGINEKLFF.

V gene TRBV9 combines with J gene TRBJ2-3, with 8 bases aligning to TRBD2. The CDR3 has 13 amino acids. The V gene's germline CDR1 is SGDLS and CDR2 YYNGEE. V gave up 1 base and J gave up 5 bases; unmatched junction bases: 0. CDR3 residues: CASSVTSGDTQYF. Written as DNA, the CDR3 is TGTGCCAGCAGCGTAACTAGCGGAGATACGCAGTATTTT.

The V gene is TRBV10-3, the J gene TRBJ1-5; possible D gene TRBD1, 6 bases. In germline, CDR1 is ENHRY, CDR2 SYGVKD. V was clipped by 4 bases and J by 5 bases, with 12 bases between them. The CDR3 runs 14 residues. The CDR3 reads CAISGGTKDQPQHF. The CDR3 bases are TGTGCCATCAGTGGGGGGACAAAAGATCAGCCCCAGCATTTT.

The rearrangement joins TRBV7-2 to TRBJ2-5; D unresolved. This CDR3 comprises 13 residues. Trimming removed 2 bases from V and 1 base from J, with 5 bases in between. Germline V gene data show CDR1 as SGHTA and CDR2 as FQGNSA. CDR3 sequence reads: CASSLLSQETQYF. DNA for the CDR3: TGTGCCAGCAGCTTACTCTCCCAAGAGACCCAGTACTTC.

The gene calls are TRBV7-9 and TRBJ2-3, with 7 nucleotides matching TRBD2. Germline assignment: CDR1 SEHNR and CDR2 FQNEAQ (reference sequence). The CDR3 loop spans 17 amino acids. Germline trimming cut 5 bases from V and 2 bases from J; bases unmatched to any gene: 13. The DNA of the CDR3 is TGTGCCAGCAGCCTCCTCCCTAGCGGTAGACACACAGATACGCAGTATTTT. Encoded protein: CASSLLPSGRHTDTQYF.

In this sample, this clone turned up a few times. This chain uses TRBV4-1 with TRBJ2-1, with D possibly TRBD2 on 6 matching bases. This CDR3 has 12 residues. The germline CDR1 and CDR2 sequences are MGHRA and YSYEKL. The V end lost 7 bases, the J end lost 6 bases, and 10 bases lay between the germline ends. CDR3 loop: CASTRDFNEQFF. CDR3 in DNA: TGCGCCAGCACCAGGGACTTCAATGAGCAGTTCTTC.

In DNA, the CDR3 is TGTGCCAGCTGGGACAGGGGAATGAACACTGAAGCTTTCTTT. Encoded protein: CASWDRGMNTEAFF. The chain is built from TRBV6-5 and TRBJ1-1, with 10 nucleotides matching TRBD1. From germline, CDR1 is MNHEY and CDR2 SVGAGI. Trimming removed 8 bases from V and 0 bases from J; junction bases left unmatched: 3. The CDR3 has 14 residues.

The CDR3 DNA reads as TGTGCCAGCAGTTTACGGGATTCGCGGCCCGAGCAGTTCTTC. Translating it yields CASSLRDSRPEQFF. The rearrangement joins TRBV28 to TRBJ2-1; D might be TRBD2 (5 bases). Between the trimmed V and J ends, which lost 2 bases and 10 bases, there was a span of 15 bases. From germline, CDR1 is MDHEN and CDR2 SYDVKM. The CDR3 extends over 14 amino acids.

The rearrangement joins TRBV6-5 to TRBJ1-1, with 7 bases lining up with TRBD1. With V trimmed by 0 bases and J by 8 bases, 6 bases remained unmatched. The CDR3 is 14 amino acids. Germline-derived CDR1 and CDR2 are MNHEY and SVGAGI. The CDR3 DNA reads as TGTGCCAGCAGTTACTCGGGACAGCTGGGGGAAGCTTTCTTT. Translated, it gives CASSYSGQLGEAFF.

The CDR3 reads CAWFSSADRGGNQPQHF. The CDR3 DNA reads TGTGCCTGGTTCTCGTCTGCGGACAGGGGTGGCAATCAGCCCCAGCATTTT. The V call is TRBV30, the J call TRBJ1-5, with 9 bases identical to TRBD1. The CDR3 is 17 residues long. J was trimmed by 2 bases and V by 5 bases; bases with no gene match: 13. Germline CDR1 and CDR2: GTSNPN and SVGIG (reference sequence).

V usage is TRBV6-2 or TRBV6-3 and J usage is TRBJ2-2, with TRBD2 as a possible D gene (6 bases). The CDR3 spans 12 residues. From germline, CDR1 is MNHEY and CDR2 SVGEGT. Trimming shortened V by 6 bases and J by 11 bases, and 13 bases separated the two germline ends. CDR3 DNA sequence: TGTGCCAGCAGCCGCGCGGGGCGAGAGCTGTTTTTT. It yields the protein CASSRAGRELFF.

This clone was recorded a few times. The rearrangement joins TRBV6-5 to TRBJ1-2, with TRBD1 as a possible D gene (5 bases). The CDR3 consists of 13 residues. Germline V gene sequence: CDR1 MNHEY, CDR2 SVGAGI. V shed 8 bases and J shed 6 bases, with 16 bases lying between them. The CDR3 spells CASFGWQGNGYTF. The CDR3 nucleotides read TGTGCCAGCTTTGGGTGGCAGGGAAATGGCTACACCTTC.

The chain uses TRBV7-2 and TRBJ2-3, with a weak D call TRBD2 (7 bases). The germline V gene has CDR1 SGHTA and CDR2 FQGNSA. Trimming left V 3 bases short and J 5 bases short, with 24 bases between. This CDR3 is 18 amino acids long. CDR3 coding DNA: TGTGCCAGCAGCTTTTCCCCACGGGGGGCGGGGTCGGGAGATACGCAGTATTTT. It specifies CASSFSPRGAGSGDTQYF.

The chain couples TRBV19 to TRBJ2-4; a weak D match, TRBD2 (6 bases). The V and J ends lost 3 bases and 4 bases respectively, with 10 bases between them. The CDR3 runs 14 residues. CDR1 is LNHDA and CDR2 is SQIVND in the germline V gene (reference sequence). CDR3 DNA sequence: TGTGCCAGTAGTATTTCAGGGACTAAAAACATTCAGTACTTC. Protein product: CASSISGTKNIQYF.

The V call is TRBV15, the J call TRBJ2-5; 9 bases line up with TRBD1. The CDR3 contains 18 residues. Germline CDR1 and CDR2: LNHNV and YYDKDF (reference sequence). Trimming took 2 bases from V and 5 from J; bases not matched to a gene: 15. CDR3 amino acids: CATSRSFSLGQGRETQYF. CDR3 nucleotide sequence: TGTGCCACCAGCAGATCATTTTCTTTGGGACAGGGCCGGGAGACCCAGTACTTC. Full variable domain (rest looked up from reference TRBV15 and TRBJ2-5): DAMVIQNPRYQVTQFGKPVTLSCSQTLNHNVMYWYQQKSSQAPKLLFHYYDKDFNNEADTPDNFQSRRPNTSFCFLDIRSPGLGDTAMYLCATSRSFSLGQGRETQYFGPGTRLLVL.